Sequencing of this T cell receptor (beta chain) was carried out in a study of T-cell memory formation after mild COVID-19. TCRdb reanalysed the 5' RACE reads using MiXCR and keeps one entry per CDR3 protein. The table records some 490,000 distinct CDR3 sequences, over 15% of them present only once. This clonotype was seen repeatedly, ten times or more. Germline V gene data show CDR1 as SEHNR and CDR2 as FQNEAQ (reference sequence). The CDR3 is made up of 14 amino acids. Germline trimming cut 6 bases from V and 5 bases from J; bases unmatched to any gene: 2. V gene TRBV7-9 combines with J gene TRBJ2-1, with 12 bases lining up with TRBD2. This sequence originates from an adult woman who had mild COVID-19 (a few samples of this study predate the infection). Cell type and time point are not known. Source material: PBMCs or a T cell subset sorted from them (not recorded which). The CDR3 DNA is TGTGCCAGCAGTCTAGCGGGAGGGCACAATGAGCAGTTCTTC. This codes for CASSLAGGHNEQFF.